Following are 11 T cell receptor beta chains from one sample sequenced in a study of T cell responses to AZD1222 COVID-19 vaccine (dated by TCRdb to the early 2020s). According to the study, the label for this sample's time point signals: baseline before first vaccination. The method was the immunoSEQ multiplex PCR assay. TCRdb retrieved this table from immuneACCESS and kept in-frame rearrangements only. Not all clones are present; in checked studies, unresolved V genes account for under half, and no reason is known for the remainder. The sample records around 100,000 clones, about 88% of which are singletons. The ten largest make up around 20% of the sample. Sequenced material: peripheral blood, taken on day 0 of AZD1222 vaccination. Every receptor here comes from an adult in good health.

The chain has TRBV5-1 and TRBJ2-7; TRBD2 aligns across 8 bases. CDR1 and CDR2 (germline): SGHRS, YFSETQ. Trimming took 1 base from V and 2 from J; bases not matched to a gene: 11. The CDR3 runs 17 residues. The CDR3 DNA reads TGCGCCAGCAGCTTGATCCTAGCGGGTGATACGACCTACGAGCAGTACTTC. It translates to CASSLILAGDTTYEQYF.

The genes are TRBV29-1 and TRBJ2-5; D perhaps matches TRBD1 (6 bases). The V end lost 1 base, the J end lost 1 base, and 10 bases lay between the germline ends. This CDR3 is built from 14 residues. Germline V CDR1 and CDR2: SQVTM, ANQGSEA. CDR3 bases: TGCAGCGTTGAAGGACAGGATCTCCAAGAGACCCAGTACTTC. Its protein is CSVEGQDLQETQYF.

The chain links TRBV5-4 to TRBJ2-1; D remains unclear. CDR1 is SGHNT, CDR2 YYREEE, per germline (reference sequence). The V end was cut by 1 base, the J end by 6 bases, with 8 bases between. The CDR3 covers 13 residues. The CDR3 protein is CASSLQSRNEQFF. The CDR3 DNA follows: TGTGCCAGCAGCTTGCAGTCCCGCAATGAGCAGTTCTTC.

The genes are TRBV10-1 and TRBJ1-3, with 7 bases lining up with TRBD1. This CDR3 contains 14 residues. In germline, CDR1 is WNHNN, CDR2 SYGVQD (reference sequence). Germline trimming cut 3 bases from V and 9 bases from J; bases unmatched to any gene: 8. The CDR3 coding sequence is TGCGCCAGCAGTGACCCTCGTACAGGGGCCACCATATATTTT. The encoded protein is CASSDPRTGATIYF.

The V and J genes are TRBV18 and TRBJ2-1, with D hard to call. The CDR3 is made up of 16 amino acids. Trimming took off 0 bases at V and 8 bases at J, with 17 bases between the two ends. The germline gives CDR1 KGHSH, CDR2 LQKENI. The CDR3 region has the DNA TGTGCCAGCTCACCACCGGCGAGGACCTTAGGAGATGAGCAGTTCTTC. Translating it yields CASSPPARTLGDEQFF.

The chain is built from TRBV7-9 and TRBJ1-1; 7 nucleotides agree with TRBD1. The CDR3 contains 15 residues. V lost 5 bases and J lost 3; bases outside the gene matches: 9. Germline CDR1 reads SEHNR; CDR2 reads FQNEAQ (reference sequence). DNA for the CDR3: TGTGCCAGCAGCACCACACAGGGGAAGGACACTGAAGCTTTCTTT. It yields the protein CASSTTQGKDTEAFF. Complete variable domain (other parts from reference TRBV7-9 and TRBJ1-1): DTGVSQNPRHKITKRGQNVTFRCDPISEHNRLYWYRQTLGQGPEFLTYFQNEAQLEKSRLLSDRFSAERPKGSFSTLEIQRTEQGDSAMYLCASSTTQGKDTEAFFGQGTRLTVV.

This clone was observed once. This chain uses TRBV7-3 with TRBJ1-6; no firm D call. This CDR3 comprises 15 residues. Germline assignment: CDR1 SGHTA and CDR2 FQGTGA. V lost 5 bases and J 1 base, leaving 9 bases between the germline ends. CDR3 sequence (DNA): TGTGCCAGCAGCCTCGGACTTTCCTATAATTCACCCCTCCACTTT. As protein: CASSLGLSYNSPLHF. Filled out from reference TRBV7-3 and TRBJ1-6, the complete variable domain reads GAGVSQTPSNKVTEKGKYVELRCDPISGHTALYWYRQSLGQGPEFLIYFQGTGAADDSGLPNDRFFAVRPEGSVSTLKIQRTERGDSAVYLCASSLGLSYNSPLHFGNGTRLTVT.

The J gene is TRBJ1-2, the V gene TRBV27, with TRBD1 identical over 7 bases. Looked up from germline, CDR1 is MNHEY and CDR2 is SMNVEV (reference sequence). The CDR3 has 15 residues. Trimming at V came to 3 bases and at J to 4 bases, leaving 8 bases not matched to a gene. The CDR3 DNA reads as TGTGCCAGCAGTTTGGTAGGAGGGGGCGGCTATGGCTACACCTTC. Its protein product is CASSLVGGGGYGYTF.

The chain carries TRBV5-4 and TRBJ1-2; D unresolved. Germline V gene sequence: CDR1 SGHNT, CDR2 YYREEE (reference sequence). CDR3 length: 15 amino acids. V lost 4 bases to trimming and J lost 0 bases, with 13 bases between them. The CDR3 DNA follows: TGTGCCAGCAGCGATGAACCCAAGGCTAACTATGGCTACACCTTC. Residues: CASSDEPKANYGYTF.

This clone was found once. CDR3 loop: CASSIKSYGYTF. The CDR3 region has the DNA TGTGCCAGTAGTATTAAGTCCTATGGCTACACCTTC. The chain recombines TRBV19 with TRBJ1-2, with D uncertain. V dropped 3 bases and J dropped 4 bases, with 6 bases sitting between them. The CDR3 totals 12 residues. Per the germline V gene, CDR1 is LNHDA and CDR2 is SQIVND (reference sequence).

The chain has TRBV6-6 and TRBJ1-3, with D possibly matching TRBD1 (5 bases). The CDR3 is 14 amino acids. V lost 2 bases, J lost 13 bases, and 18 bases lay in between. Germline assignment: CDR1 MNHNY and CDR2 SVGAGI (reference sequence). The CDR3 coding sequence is TGTGCCAGCAGTTACGGGGCAGGACGGTGGAGAATATATTTT. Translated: CASSYGAGRWRIYF.